This entry is about one T cell receptor beta chain. The sample belongs to a study of neurological immune-mediated disorders. TCRdb re-analysed the 5' RACE reads in MiXCR, keeping a single row per CDR3 protein. The data hold some 43,000 distinct CDR3 sequences, with roughly an eighth observed a single time. The CDR3 has 17 residues. The sample's time point: longitudinal time-point 3. The sequenced material came from PBMCs. V usage is TRBV12-2 and J usage is TRBJ2-3; the table's D call, TRBD1, was not checked against the DNA. TRBV12-2 is labeled a pseudogene. The TCR comes from a male donor with HTLV-1-associated myelopathy (HAM/TSP). The CDR3 protein is CASRLAGDRGKQDTQYF. The CDR3 DNA reads TGTGCAAGTCGCTTAGCGGGGGACAGGGGTAAACAAGATACGCAGTATTTT.